Below are 16 T cell receptor beta chains sequenced from a single sample in a study of blood T cells in healthy people across ages. Together with a sample-barcoded 5' primer, a J-beta primer mix was included in a second PCR lasting roughly 6 to 12 cycles. TCRdb redid the calling of the 5' RACE reads with MiXCR, one entry per CDR3 protein. The sample shows 800,000 to 950,000 distinct CDR3 sequences, roughly 48% of them seen only once. The source material was blood. The receptors were sampled from a man aged 25 to 40 in good health.

The chain employs TRBV7-2 and TRBJ2-7, with 9 bases identical to TRBD1. Trimming took 5 bases from V and 3 from J; bases not matched to a gene: 8. This CDR3 has 15 amino acids. The germline gives CDR1 SGHTA, CDR2 FQGNSA. The DNA of the CDR3 is TGTGCCAGCAGCATAACTCCGGGACAGGGCTACGAGCAGTACTTC. It encodes CASSITPGQGYEQYF.

Comment on this clonotype: The junction differs from germline at one of its ends, possibly a read error. This rearrangement joins TRBV27 to TRBJ2-7; D is uncertain. The CDR3 sequence is 16 residues long. Germline V CDR1 and CDR2: MNHEY, SMNVEV (reference sequence). CDR3: CASSLSESGSTYEQYF. The DNA for the CDR3 is TGTGCCAGCAGTCTATCCGAATCCGGGTCAACCTACGAGCAGTACTTC.

The rearrangement joins TRBV12-3 or TRBV12-4 to TRBJ2-6; D unclear. The CDR3 sequence is 14 residues long. Trimming took 7 bases from V and 0 from J, leaving 7 bases between them. The CDR3 region is CASTWGSGANVLTF. The CDR3 region has the DNA TGTGCCAGCACTTGGGGCTCTGGGGCCAACGTCCTGACTTTC.

The CDR3 DNA reads TGTGCCAGCAGACGGACTAGCGGGGGGGATAGTGAGCAGTTCTTC. Its protein product is CASRRTSGGDSEQFF. V and J are TRBV2 and TRBJ2-1; TRBD2 aligns across 15 bases. Germline values: CDR1 SNHLY, CDR2 FYNNEI. The V gene end was trimmed by 6 bases and the J gene end by 9 bases; junction bases not matched to a gene: 6. The CDR3 spans 15 residues.

This rearrangement joins TRBV2 to TRBJ2-2, with 7 bases that match TRBD2. The CDR3 has 15 residues. Germline V gene sequence: CDR1 SNHLY, CDR2 FYNNEI. J was trimmed by 3 bases and V by 10 bases; bases with no gene match: 11. The CDR3 protein is CATGRGPPDTGELFF. CDR3 bases: TGTGCCACGGGGAGGGGCCCTCCTGACACCGGGGAGCTGTTTTTT.

This clonotype has a handful of counts. This chain links TRBV28 with TRBJ1-6; D unresolved. Trimming took off 5 bases at V and 9 bases at J, with 20 bases between the two ends. The CDR3 consists of 16 residues. Germline loops: CDR1 MDHEN, CDR2 SYDVKM. CDR3 protein: CASSPRRGADVSPLHF. The CDR3 DNA follows: TGTGCCAGCAGTCCCAGGAGAGGCGCCGACGTTTCACCCCTCCACTTT.

The chain carries TRBV27 and TRBJ1-2, with TRBD1 matching 9 bases. The V segment lost 7 bases and the J segment 4 bases; nucleotides outside the gene matches: 7. This CDR3 comprises 14 residues. Germline V lookup: CDR1 MNHEY, CDR2 SMNVEV (reference sequence). CDR3 DNA sequence: TGTGCCAGCAATACAGGGGGCGCCGGCTATGGCTACACCTTC. Its translation is CASNTGGAGYGYTF.

This clonotype has a handful of counts. The rearrangement links TRBV9 to TRBJ2-5; D perhaps matches TRBD2 (6 bases). CDR1 is SGDLS and CDR2 is YYNGEE in the germline V gene. CDR3 length: 15 amino acids. The V end lost 4 bases, the J end lost 5 bases, and 18 bases lay between the germline ends. The CDR3 is CASSPQGTGQETQYF. The CDR3 region has the DNA TGTGCCAGCAGCCCCCAAGGGACTGGGCAGGAGACCCAGTACTTC.

Only a few counts were recorded for this clonotype. The rearrangement links TRBV4-3 to TRBJ2-5; 8 nucleotides line up with TRBD1. With V trimmed by 2 bases and J by 4 bases, 21 bases remained unmatched. The length of the CDR3 is 20 residues. Germline V gene data show CDR1 as LGHNA and CDR2 as YSLEER. Here the CDR3 DNA reads TGCGCCAGCAGCCAATACCTCTCAAGCCCAGGGGGCGCAGACCGAGAGACCCAGTACTTC. Translation: CASSQYLSSPGGADRETQYF.

This clonotype occurred a few times. The chain is built from TRBV7-9 and TRBJ1-1, with a possible D match to TRBD1 (5 bases). Germline values: CDR1 SEHNR, CDR2 FQNEAQ (reference sequence). This CDR3 has 13 residues. V was pared by 2 bases and J by 6 bases, with 10 bases between. The CDR3 here is CASSLMGVAEAFF. The CDR3 DNA reads as TGTGCCAGCAGCTTAATGGGGGTTGCTGAAGCTTTCTTT.

The chain uses TRBV12-3 or TRBV12-4 and TRBJ2-7; 10 bases match TRBD2. V trimming: 5 bases; J trimming: 0 bases; junction bases outside the gene matches: 4. This CDR3 is built from 15 residues. The CDR3 nucleotides are TGTGCCAGCAGTGCTAGCGGGGGAGCCTCCTACGAGCAGTACTTC. It translates to CASSASGGASYEQYF.

The CDR3 loop is CSAAKKDRINTEAFF. The CDR3, as DNA: TGCAGTGCTGCAAAAAAGGACAGGATCAACACTGAAGCTTTCTTT. V gene TRBV20-1 combines with J gene TRBJ1-1; 7 nucleotides agree with TRBD1. Germline assignment: CDR1 DFQATT and CDR2 SNEGSKA (reference sequence). There are 15 residues in the CDR3. V trimming: 5 bases; J trimming: 2 bases; junction bases outside the gene matches: 11.

The chain is built from TRBV28 and TRBJ2-7, with D possibly TRBD2 on 6 matching bases. The germline CDR1 and CDR2 sequences are MDHEN and SYDVKM. The V and J ends lost 4 bases and 3 bases respectively, with 13 bases between them. The CDR3 has 14 residues. CDR3 region: CASSSPSAGYEQYF. Written as DNA, the CDR3 is TGTGCCAGCAGTTCTCCTAGCGCCGGCTACGAGCAGTACTTC.

This clonotype was counted only a few times. The genes are TRBV4-1 and TRBJ2-7, with 11 bases matching TRBD1. Germline V CDR1 and CDR2: MGHRA, YSYEKL. The CDR3 consists of 16 residues. With 4 bases clipped from V and 3 bases from J, the junction kept 8 bases outside the gene matches. The CDR3 here is CASSLESGTGGYEQYF. In nucleotides, the CDR3 is TGCGCCAGCAGCCTGGAGTCCGGGACAGGGGGCTACGAGCAGTACTTC.

This clonotype has a count of ten or more. The chain combines TRBV2 with TRBJ1-4; no definite D call. The length of the CDR3 is 16 residues. The V end lost 5 bases, the J end lost 0 bases, and 13 bases lay between the germline ends. The V gene's germline CDR1 is SNHLY and CDR2 FYNNEI. In DNA, the CDR3 is TGTGCCAGCAGTCCCCGTTCACTATCAACTAATGAAAAACTGTTTTTT. It translates to CASSPRSLSTNEKLFF.

The chain carries TRBV6-4 and TRBJ2-5; D is unclear. The germline CDR1 and CDR2 sequences are MRHNA and SNTAGT. V was pared by 7 bases and J by 0 bases, with 21 bases between. The CDR3 extends over 17 amino acids. The CDR3 DNA is TGTGCCAGCACCCCGTGGTGTCCAGGCATCTACCAAGAGACCCAGTACTTC. It specifies CASTPWCPGIYQETQYF.